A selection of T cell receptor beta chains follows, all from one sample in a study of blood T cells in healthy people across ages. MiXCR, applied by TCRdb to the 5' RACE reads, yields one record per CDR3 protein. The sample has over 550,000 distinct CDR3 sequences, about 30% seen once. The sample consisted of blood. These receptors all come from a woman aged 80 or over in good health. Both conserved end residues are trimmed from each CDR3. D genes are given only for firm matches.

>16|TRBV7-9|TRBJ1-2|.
ASSLSRPMTSPRYGYT
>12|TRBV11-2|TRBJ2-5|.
ASSLAGVTETQY
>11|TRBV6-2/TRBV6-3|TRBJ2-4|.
ASRPTGQDIQY
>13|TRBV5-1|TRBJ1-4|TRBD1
TSRARGGGGEKLF
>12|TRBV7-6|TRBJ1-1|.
ASSLNQGETEAF
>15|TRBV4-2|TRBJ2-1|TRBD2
ASSQVRGGGVYNEQF
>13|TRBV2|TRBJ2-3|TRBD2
ASIAGVPDFDTQY
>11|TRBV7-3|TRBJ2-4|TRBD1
ASSFDRGGIQY
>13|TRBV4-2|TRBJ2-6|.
ASSHYRSGANVLT
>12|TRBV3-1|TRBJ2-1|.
ASSQSPVVNEQF
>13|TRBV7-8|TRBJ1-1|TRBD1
ASLGSLQGRTEAF
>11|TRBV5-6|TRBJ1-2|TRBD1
TSSLSQGYGYT
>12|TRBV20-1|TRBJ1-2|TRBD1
SAGDRQGARGYT
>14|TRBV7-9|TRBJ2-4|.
ASSGDGRYGQNIQY
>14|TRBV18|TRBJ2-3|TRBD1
ASSNKTGFGTDTQY
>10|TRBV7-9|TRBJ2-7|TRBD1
ASSLGGQGLY
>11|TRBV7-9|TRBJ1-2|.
ASRRGVDYGYT
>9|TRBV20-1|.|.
SVNKQETQY
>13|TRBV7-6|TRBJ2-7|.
ASSLEQGNTYEQY
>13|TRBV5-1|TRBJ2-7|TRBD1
ASSLYGQGAYEQY
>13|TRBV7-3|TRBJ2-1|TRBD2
ASSFSGGANNEQF
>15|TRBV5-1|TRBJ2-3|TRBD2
ASSFLLGSGGTDTQY
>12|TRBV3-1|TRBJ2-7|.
ASSLVPLWWEQY
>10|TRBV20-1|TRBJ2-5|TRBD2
TERGAGETQY
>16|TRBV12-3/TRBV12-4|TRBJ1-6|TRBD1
ASSLRQGAPGGNSPLH
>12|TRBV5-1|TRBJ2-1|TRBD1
ASSRDRGIDEQF
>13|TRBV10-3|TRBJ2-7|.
AISEAGRQSYEQY
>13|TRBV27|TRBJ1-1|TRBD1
ASSLQGARSTEAF
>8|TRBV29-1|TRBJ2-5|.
SVGHNEQY
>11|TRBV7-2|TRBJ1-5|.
ASSLAPVQPQH
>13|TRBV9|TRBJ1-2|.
ASSPLSSSDYGYT
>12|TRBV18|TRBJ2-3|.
ASSPPSGPDTQY
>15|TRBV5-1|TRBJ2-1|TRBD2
ASSPQTGLAGANEQF
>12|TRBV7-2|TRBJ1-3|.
ASSLGSIGNTIY
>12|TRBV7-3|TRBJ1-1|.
ASSLTQGNTEAF
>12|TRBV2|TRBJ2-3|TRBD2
ASSVPRGADTQY
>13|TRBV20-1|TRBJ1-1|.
SAPRGLLMNTEAF
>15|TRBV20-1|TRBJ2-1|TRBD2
SARLGGRGGSYNEQF
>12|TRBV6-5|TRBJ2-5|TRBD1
ASSHRQGTREQY
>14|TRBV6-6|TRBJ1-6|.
ASSYSKLGSNSPLH
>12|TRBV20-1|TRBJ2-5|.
SASRGANQETQY
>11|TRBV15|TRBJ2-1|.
ATSRDRPGEQF
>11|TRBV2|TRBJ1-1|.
ASTPKRNTEAF
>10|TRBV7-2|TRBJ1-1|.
ASSYLLTEAF
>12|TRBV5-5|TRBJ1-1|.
ASSRSEVNTEAF
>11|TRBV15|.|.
ATARDRQETQF
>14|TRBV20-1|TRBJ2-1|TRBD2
SATTAGAIPYNEQF
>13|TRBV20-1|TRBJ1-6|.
SARDPTVGNSPLH
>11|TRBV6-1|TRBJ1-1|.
ASTNRRGSEAF
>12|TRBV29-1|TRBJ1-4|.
SVEEAGVGEKLF